These 10 T cell receptor beta chains were all obtained from the same sample, sequenced in a study of graft-versus-host responses after intestinal transplantation. Only in-frame clones appear in the TCRdb table, and some are missing; sequencing was by immunoSEQ multiplex PCR. The sample holds about 130,000 clones, about 90% seen once. Their antigen targets remain unknown. The source was unstimulated CD4+ T cells sorted from spleen or lymph node cells, collected before intestinal transplant. These receptors were taken from a human donor who received an intestinal transplant.

V and J are TRBV9 and TRBJ2-5; 13 bases align to TRBD2. The CDR3 contains 16 residues. Germline V gene lookup returns CDR1 SGDLS and CDR2 YYNGEE. The ends lost 5 bases at V and 1 base at J; junction bases unmatched: 5. CDR3 amino acids: CASSQWTSGGQETQYF. The CDR3 nucleotides are TGTGCCAGCAGTCAATGGACTAGCGGGGGCCAAGAGACCCAGTACTTC.

The chain carries TRBV5-8 and TRBJ1-6, with 7 bases that match TRBD1. The CDR3 extends over 16 amino acids. Losses at the gene ends were 1 base for V and 5 bases for J; bases not matched to a gene: 6. Germline V gives CDR1 SGHTS, CDR2 YDEGEE. The DNA for the CDR3 is TGTGCCAGCAGCTTGCAGGGGGGGTACAATAATTCACCCCTCCACTTT. Translated, it gives CASSLQGGYNNSPLHF.

This sequence joins TRBV28 and TRBJ2-1; no reliable D call. The V gene's germline CDR1 is MDHEN and CDR2 SYDVKM. The CDR3 has 13 residues. Trimming stripped 6 bases from V and 3 bases from J, with 9 bases between. The DNA of the CDR3 is TGTGCCAGCAGCCCACCGGGCTACAATGAGCAGTTCTTC. This sequence encodes CASSPPGYNEQFF.

The V call is TRBV6-5, the J call TRBJ2-5; possibly TRBD1 or TRBD2 for D (5 bases each). Trimming pared 6 bases from V and 7 bases from J, leaving 18 bases between. Per germline, CDR1 MNHEY and CDR2 SVGAGI. This CDR3 has 14 residues. The CDR3 is CASRRTEPGGTQYF. The CDR3 DNA follows: TGTGCCAGCAGAAGAACCGAACCTGGGGGGACCCAGTACTTC.

The V call is TRBV19, the J call TRBJ2-7; D is perhaps TRBD1 (6 bases). Trimming shortened V by 4 bases and J by 5 bases, and 9 bases separated the two germline ends. The germline gives CDR1 LNHDA, CDR2 SQIVND (reference sequence). This CDR3 region has 12 residues. This CDR3 is CASSKTGHEQYF. The CDR3 DNA follows: TGTGCCAGTAGTAAAACAGGGCACGAGCAGTACTTC.

The genes are TRBV6-6 and TRBJ1-2; D gene unclear. The CDR3 is made up of 15 amino acids. V gave up 7 bases and J gave up 2 bases, with 17 bases separating them. Germline CDR1 and CDR2: MNHNY and SVGAGI (reference sequence). The CDR3 coding sequence is TGTGCCAGCACCGAATGGGCCATACTCAACTATGGCTACACCTTC. Its protein product is CASTEWAILNYGYTF.

A single count supports this clone. The J gene is TRBJ2-3, the V gene TRBV5-1; 10 bases line up with TRBD2. CDR1 and CDR2 from the germline V gene are SGHRS and YFSETQ. V shed 0 bases and J 1 base; nucleotides not matched to a gene: 8. The CDR3 is 18 residues long. CDR3 amino acids: CASSLEPLAGVGTDTQYF. CDR3 DNA: TGCGCCAGCAGCTTGGAACCCCTAGCGGGAGTTGGCACAGATACGCAGTATTTT.

The rearrangement links TRBV5-3 to TRBJ1-5; maybe TRBD1 (6 bases). TRBV5-3 is recorded as an ORF, its role being uncertain. V was shortened by 1 base and J by 3 bases, with 8 bases between the two germline ends. There are 14 residues in the CDR3. In DNA form, the CDR3 reads TGTGCCAGAAGCTTGCGGGGGGCCAATCAGCCCCAGCATTTT. Protein product: CARSLRGANQPQHF.

The V gene is TRBV28, the J gene TRBJ2-1; TRBD2 matches 9 bases. Germline assignment: CDR1 MDHEN and CDR2 SYDVKM. V shed 6 bases and J 4 bases; nucleotides not matched to a gene: 13. The CDR3 loop spans 17 amino acids. The CDR3 region has the DNA TGTGCCAGCAGCTACACCGGCGCGCTAGCGGGGTACAATGAGCAGTTCTTC. As protein: CASSYTGALAGYNEQFF. The variable domain in full, with the rest retrieved from reference TRBV28 and TRBJ2-1, is DVKVTQSSRYLVKRTGEKVFLECVQDMDHENMFWYRQDPGLGLRLIYFSYDVKMKEKGDIPEGYSVSREKKERFSLILESASTNQTSMYLCASSYTGALAGYNEQFFGPGTRLTVL.

The gene calls are TRBV7-9 and TRBJ2-7, with 11 bases matching TRBD1. CDR3 size: 16 residues. V lost 1 base and J lost 2; bases outside the gene matches: 4. CDR1 and CDR2 (germline): SEHNR, FQNEAQ (reference sequence). The CDR3 DNA reads as TGTGCCAGCAGCTTAGGCCTGGGACAGGGGGCCTACGAGCAGTACTTC. Translated, it gives CASSLGLGQGAYEQYF.